Listed here is a single TCR beta chain. Its antigen is unidentified. Among the hyperthyroidism patients, all were newly diagnosed, aged 18 to 65, with under 2 months' duration. In this cohort, patients with other autoimmune diseases, uncontrolled infections, pregnancy or lactation were excluded. Germline values: CDR1 SGHDT, CDR2 YYEEEE. There are 13 residues in the CDR3. V lost 9 bases, J lost 5 bases, and 17 bases lay in between. The data were obtained in a study of Graves' ophthalmopathy and Graves' hyperthyroidism. Overall study context: Being free of ophthalmopathy for 18 months of follow-up defined stable hyperthyroidism. The study's findings and limits: Most expanded clonotypes from thyroid (those above 0.001 frequency) were also found in blood.

Investigators amplified TCR beta CDR3 regions from RNA transcripts. First-round RT-PCR relied on HTBI primers, and a second-round multiplex PCR came next. MiXCR, run by TCRdb on the multiplex PCR reads, gives a single entry per CDR3 protein. The sample consists of about 600,000 distinct CDR3 sequences, about 40% of them appearing once. The TCR comes from an adult man with Graves' hyperthyroidism. The source material was peripheral blood or thyroid tissue (not recorded which). The genes are TRBV5-6 and TRBJ2-5; tentative D call: TRBD2 (6 bases). The CDR3 spells CATRGGARETQYF. Here the CDR3 DNA reads TGTGCCACCCGCGGAGGGGCTCGGGAGACCCAGTACTTC.